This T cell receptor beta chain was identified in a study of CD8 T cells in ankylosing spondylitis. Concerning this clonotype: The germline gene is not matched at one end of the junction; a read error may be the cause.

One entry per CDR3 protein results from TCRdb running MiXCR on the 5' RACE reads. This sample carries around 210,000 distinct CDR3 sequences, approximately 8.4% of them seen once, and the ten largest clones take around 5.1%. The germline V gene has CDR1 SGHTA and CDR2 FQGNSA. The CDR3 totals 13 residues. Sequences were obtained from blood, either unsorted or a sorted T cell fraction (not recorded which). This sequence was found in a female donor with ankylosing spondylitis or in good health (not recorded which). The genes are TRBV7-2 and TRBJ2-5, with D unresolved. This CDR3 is CANSLRSRETQYF. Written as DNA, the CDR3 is TGTGCCAACAGCTTACGCTCTAGAGAGACCCAGTACTTC.